The T cell receptor (beta chain) described here comes from a study of control samples from healthy donors and cancer patients. V was pared by 0 bases and J by 11 bases, with 8 bases of the junction left unmatched. CDR3 length equals 15 residues. Germline V gene data show CDR1 as SGHAT and CDR2 as FQNNGV. The assay was immunoSEQ multiplex PCR, and TCRdb's table has in-frame clones only and misses some. The sample records 70,000 to 85,000 clones, 75% to 95% being singletons. The chain has TRBV11-2 and TRBJ2-1; 9 nucleotides match TRBD2. Sequences were obtained from blood. The clonotype was recovered from a man over 45 in good health. CDR3 sequence: CASSLEGGGASKQFF. The CDR3 DNA reads as TGTGCCAGCAGCTTAGAAGGCGGGGGGGCTAGTAAGCAGTTCTTC.